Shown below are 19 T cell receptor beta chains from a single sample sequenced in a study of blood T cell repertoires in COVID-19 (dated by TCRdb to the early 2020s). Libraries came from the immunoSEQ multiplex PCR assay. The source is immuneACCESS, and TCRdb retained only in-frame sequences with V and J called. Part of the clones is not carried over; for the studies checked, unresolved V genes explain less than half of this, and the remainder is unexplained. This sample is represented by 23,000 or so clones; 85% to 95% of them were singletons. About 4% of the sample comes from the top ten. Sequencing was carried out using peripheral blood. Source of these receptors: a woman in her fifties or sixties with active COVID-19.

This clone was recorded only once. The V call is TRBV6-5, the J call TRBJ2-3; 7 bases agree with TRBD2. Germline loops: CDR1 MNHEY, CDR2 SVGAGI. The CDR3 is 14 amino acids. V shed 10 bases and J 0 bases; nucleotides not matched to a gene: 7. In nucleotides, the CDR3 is TGTGCCACACGACCGGGACTAAGCACAGATACGCAGTATTTT. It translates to CATRPGLSTDTQYF.

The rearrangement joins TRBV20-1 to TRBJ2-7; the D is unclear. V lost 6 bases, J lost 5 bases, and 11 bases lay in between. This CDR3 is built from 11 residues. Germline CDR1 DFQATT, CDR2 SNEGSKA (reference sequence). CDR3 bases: TGCAGTGCCCCCACTAAACACGAGCAGTACTTC. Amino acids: CSAPTKHEQYF.

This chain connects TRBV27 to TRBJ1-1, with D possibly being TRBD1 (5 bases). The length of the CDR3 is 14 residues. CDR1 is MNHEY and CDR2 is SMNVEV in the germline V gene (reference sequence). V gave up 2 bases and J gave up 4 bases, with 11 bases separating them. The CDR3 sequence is CASSLRDGGTEAFF. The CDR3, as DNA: TGTGCCAGCAGTTTAAGGGACGGGGGCACTGAAGCTTTCTTT.

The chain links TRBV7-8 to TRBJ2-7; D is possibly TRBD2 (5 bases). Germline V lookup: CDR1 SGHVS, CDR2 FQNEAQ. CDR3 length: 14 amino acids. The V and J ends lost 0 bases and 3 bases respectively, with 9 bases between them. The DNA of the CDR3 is TGTGCCAGCAGCTTAGCTGAGGGAGTCTACGAGCAGTACTTC. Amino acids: CASSLAEGVYEQYF.

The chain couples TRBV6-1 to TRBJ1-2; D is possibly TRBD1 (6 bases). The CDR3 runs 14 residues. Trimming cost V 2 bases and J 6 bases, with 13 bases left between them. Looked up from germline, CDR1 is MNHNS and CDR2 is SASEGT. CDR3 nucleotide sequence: TGTGCCAGCAGTGAAAGTTGGGGGCAGAATGGCTACACCTTC. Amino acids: CASSESWGQNGYTF.

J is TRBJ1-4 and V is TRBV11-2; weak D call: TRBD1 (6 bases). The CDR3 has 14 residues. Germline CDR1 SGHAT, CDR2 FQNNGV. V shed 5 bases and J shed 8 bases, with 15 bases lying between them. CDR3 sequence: CASSVQGKGEKLFF. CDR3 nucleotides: TGTGCCAGCAGCGTCCAGGGGAAGGGGGAAAAACTGTTTTTT.

CDR3 region: CASTPLRGPLSGANVLTF. Here the CDR3 DNA reads TGTGCCAGCACCCCCCTGCGGGGACCGCTCTCTGGGGCCAACGTCCTGACTTTC. The rearrangement uses TRBV5-6 and TRBJ2-6; possibly TRBD2 for D (6 bases). This CDR3 contains 18 residues. Trimming took off 6 bases at V and 0 bases at J, with 19 bases between the two ends. Per germline, CDR1 SGHDT and CDR2 YYEEEE.

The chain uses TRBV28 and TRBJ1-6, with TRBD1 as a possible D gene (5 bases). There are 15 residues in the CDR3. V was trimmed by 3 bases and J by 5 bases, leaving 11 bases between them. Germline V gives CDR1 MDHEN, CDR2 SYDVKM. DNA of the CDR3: TGTGCCAGCAGTTTCGGACACCTAAATAATTCACCCCTCCACTTT. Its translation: CASSFGHLNNSPLHF.

CDR3 sequence: CASSLEGGTSGSSYEQYF. In nucleotides, the CDR3 is TGTGCCAGCAGCTTAGAGGGGGGTACTAGCGGATCCTCCTACGAGCAGTACTTC. This chain links TRBV7-2 with TRBJ2-7; 8 bases are a match to TRBD2. This CDR3 is built from 18 residues. The V and J ends lost 1 base and 0 bases, in that order; junction bases with no gene match: 11. Germline values: CDR1 SGHTA, CDR2 FQGNSA.

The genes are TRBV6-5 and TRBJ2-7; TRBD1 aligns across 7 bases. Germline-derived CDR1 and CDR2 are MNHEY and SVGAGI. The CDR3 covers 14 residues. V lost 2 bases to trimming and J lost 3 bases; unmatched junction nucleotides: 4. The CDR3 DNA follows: TGTGCCAGCAGTTACGGGGCAGGGGGCTACGAGCAGTACGTC. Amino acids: CASSYGAGGYEQYV.

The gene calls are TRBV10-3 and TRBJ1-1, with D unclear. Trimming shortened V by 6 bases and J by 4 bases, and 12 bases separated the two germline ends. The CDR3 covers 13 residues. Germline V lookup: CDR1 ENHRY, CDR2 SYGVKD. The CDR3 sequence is CAIRAVGVTEAFF. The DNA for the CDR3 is TGTGCCATCAGGGCAGTCGGGGTCACTGAAGCTTTCTTT.

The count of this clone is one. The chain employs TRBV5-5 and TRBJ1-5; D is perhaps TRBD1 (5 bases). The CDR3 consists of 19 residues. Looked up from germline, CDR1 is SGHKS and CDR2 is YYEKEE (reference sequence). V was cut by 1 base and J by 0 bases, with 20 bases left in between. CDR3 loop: CASSLFLREGVYSNQPQHF. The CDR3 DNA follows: TGTGCCAGCAGCTTGTTTCTCAGGGAAGGGGTTTATAGCAATCAGCCCCAGCATTTT. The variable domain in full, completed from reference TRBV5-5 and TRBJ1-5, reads DAGVTQSPTHLIKTRGQQVTLRCSPISGHKSVSWYQQVLGQGPQFIFQYYEKEERGRGNFPDRFSARQFPNYSSELNVNALLLGDSALYLCASSLFLREGVYSNQPQHFGDGTRLSIL.

CDR3 in amino acids: CASSHPRWVAGVDTQYF. The DNA for the CDR3 is TGTGCCAGCAGCCACCCCCGCTGGGTAGCGGGAGTCGATACGCAGTATTTT. The chain carries TRBV14 and TRBJ2-3; TRBD2 matches at 9 bases. The V gene end was trimmed by 3 bases and the J gene end by 6 bases; junction bases not matched to a gene: 13. This CDR3 comprises 17 residues. Germline V gene data show CDR1 as SGHDN and CDR2 as FVKESK.

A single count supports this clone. The CDR3 nucleotides read TGCAGCGTCGACCAGGGGTTGAACACTGAAGCTTTCTTT. It encodes CSVDQGLNTEAFF. The chain joins TRBV29-1 to TRBJ1-1; D may be TRBD1 (6 bases). The CDR3 covers 13 residues. Germline V lookup: CDR1 SQVTM, CDR2 ANQGSEA. V shed 6 bases and J shed 0 bases, with 11 bases lying between them. The whole variable domain, filled in from reference TRBV29-1 and TRBJ1-1, reads SAVISQKPSRDICQRGTSLTIQCQVDSQVTMMFWYRQQPGQSLTLIATANQGSEATYESGFVIDKFPISRPNLTFSTLTVSNMSPEDSSIYLCSVDQGLNTEAFFGQGTRLTVV.

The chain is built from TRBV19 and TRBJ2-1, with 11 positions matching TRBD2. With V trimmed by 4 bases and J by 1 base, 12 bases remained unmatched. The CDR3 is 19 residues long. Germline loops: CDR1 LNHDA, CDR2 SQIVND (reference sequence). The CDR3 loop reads CASSTTSGGAKVSYNEQFF. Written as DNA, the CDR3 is TGTGCCAGTAGTACTACTAGCGGGGGCGCGAAAGTATCCTACAATGAGCAGTTCTTC.

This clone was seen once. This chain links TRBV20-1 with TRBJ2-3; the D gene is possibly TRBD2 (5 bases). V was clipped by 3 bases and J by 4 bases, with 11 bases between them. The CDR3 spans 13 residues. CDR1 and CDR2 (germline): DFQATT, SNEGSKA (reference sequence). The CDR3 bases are TGCAGTGCTAGTTCCATCGGGGCAGATACGCAGTATTTT. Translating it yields CSASSIGADTQYF.

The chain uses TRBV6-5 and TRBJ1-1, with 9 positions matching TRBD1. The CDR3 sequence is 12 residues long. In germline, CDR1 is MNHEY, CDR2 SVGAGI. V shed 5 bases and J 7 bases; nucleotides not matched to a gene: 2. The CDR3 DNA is TGTGCCAGCAGTCCGGACAGGGGTGAAGCTTTCTTT. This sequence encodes CASSPDRGEAFF.

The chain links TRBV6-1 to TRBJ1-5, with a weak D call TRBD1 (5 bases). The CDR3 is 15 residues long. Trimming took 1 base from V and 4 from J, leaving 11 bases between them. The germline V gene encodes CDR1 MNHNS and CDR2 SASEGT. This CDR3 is CASSEGTGRNQPQHF. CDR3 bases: TGTGCCAGCAGTGAAGGTACAGGACGGAATCAGCCCCAGCATTTT.

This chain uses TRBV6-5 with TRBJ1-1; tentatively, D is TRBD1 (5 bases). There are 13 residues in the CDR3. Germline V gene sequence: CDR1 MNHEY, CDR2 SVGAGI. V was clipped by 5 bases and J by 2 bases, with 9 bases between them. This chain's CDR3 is CASSRQGNTEAFF. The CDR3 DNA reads TGTGCCAGCAGTCGTCAGGGCAACACTGAAGCTTTCTTT.